A selection of T cell receptor beta chains follows, all from one sample in a study of blood T cell repertoires in COVID-19. Assay used: immunoSEQ multiplex PCR; TCRdb lists only in-frame clones, some missing. The table shows fewer than 350,000 clones, with approximately 90% occurring only once. The specimen sequenced was PBMCs or T cells enriched from blood (not recorded which). The receptors derive from a middle-aged woman who had recovered from COVID-19. Both conserved end residues are part of each CDR3. D genes are given only for firm matches. Size values are once, few and many counts, or a class for expanded clones, and some rows have none.

size: -; V: TRBV28; D: TRBD2; J: TRBJ2-7; DNA: TGTGCCAGCAGACCCGGGACTAGCCCCGGGGTATACGAGCAGTACTTC; CDR3: CASRPGTSPGVYEQYF
size: -; V: TRBV7-3; D: -; J: TRBJ2-4; DNA: TGTGCCAGCAGCTTAAGGGGGCTAGCCAAAAACATTCAGTACTTC; CDR3: CASSLRGLAKNIQYF
size: -; V: TRBV4-3; D: -; J: TRBJ2-7; DNA: TGCGCCAGCAGCCAAGGGGCTAGCGCGAGCTCCTACGAGCAGTACTTC; CDR3: CASSQGASASSYEQYF
size: -; V: TRBV27; D: -; J: TRBJ2-3; DNA: TGTGCCAGCCGACTTAACAGGGTCACAGATACGCAGTATTTT; CDR3: CASRLNRVTDTQYF
size: -; V: TRBV11-2; D: TRBD2; J: TRBJ2-7; DNA: TGTGCCAGCACCGCCCGGGCGGGAGGGGTAGGCTACGAGCAGTACTTC; CDR3: CASTARAGGVGYEQYF
size: -; V: TRBV11-2; D: -; J: TRBJ2-7; DNA: TGTGCCAGCAGCTTAGTAACAGGAGCCTTCGAGCAGTACTTC; CDR3: CASSLVTGAFEQYF
size: -; V: TRBV28; D: TRBD1; J: TRBJ1-6; DNA: TGTGCCAGCAGTGGGGACCCAGGGGGTGGTTCACCCCTCCACTTT; CDR3: CASSGDPGGGSPLHF
size: -; V: TRBV28; D: TRBD2; J: TRBJ2-2; DNA: TGTGCCACCGCAGGACGGGGGGACGGGAGAAATACCGGGGAGCTGTTTTTT; CDR3: CATAGRGDGRNTGELFF
size: -; V: TRBV6-6; D: -; J: TRBJ2-7; DNA: TGTGCCAGCAGCAGTCTGAGGGTCGAGCAGTACTTC; CDR3: CASSSLRVEQYF
size: -; V: TRBV5-1; D: -; J: TRBJ2-4; DNA: TGCGCCAGCAGCTCTTTCGTGGGACAAGCCAAAAACATTCAGTACTTC; CDR3: CASSSFVGQAKNIQYF
size: once; V: TRBV15; D: -; J: TRBJ2-5; DNA: TGTGCCACAAAAACGGGAGACGAGACCCAGTACTTC; CDR3: CATKTGDETQYF
size: -; V: TRBV7-9; D: -; J: TRBJ2-5; DNA: TGTGCCAGCAGCCAGGGGACGCTTATGTCGTACCAAGAGACCCAGTACTTC; CDR3: CASSQGTLMSYQETQYF
size: few; V: TRBV27; D: TRBD1; J: TRBJ2-7; DNA: TGTGCCAGCAGTCCGACAGGGGGCTACGAGCAGTACTTC; CDR3: CASSPTGGYEQYF
size: -; V: TRBV10-3; D: -; J: TRBJ2-7; DNA: TGTGCCATCAGTGGGAGGGACAGTGGAGTCTACGAGCAGTACTTC; CDR3: CAISGRDSGVYEQYF
size: -; V: TRBV10-3; D: -; J: TRBJ1-2; DNA: TGTGCCATCGCACAGGAGTACTATGGCTACACCTTC; CDR3: CAIAQEYYGYTF
size: -; V: TRBV14; D: -; J: TRBJ2-5; DNA: TGTGCCAGCAGCCGGCAGGGCCTCGTGGAGACCCAGTACTTC; CDR3: CASSRQGLVETQYF
size: -; V: TRBV3-1/TRBV3-2; D: -; J: TRBJ2-7; DNA: TGTGCCAGCAGCCCCGCCGTTGGGAGCCCTTACGAGCAGTACTTC; CDR3: CASSPAVGSPYEQYF
size: -; V: TRBV18; D: -; J: TRBJ2-1; DNA: TGTGCCAGCTCACCCTGGAAGTTGGTTACCCTACAGTACAATGAGCAGTTCTTC; CDR3: CASSPWKLVTLQYNEQFF
size: -; V: TRBV18; D: -; J: TRBJ2-3; DNA: TGTGCCAGCTCACCGCTAGCCAGAGGCACAGATACGCAGTATTTT; CDR3: CASSPLARGTDTQYF
size: -; V: TRBV27; D: -; J: TRBJ1-1; DNA: TGTGCCAGCAGTCCAATAGGACACGGAAACCCTGAAGCTTTCTTT; CDR3: CASSPIGHGNPEAFF
size: -; V: TRBV5-4; D: TRBD2; J: TRBJ2-3; DNA: TGTGCCAGCGCCGATAGCGGGAGTGGGGATACGCAGTATTTT; CDR3: CASADSGSGDTQYF
size: -; V: TRBV5-6; D: TRBD2; J: TRBJ2-1; DNA: TGTGCCAGCAGCCCTCGACTAGCGGGACACAATGAGCAGTTCTTC; CDR3: CASSPRLAGHNEQFF